The clone carrying this T cell receptor (beta chain) was seen once. The antigen is undetermined. These data belong to a study of T cell responses to AZD1222 COVID-19 vaccine. As for the study in general: It was second doses at about 4 or about 12 weeks that were pooled.

Germline V gives CDR1 LGHDT, CDR2 YNNKEL (reference sequence). Unmatched junction bases numbered 7, after V lost 0 bases and J lost 8 bases. The CDR3 is made up of 16 amino acids. Overall study results and limits: Females made up more of the donors, who were largely white British, and clonal diversity may have come out too low. Repertoires were sampled only after the peak T cell response.

Libraries were prepared by immunoSEQ multiplex PCR; TCRdb keeps only in-frame clonotypes and omits some of them. This table has tens of thousands of clones, 76% appearing once. The sample was peripheral blood, taken on day 0 of AZD1222 vaccination. V gene TRBV3-1 (or the pseudogene TRBV3-2) combines with J gene TRBJ2-1, with 10 bases identical to TRBD1. The TCR comes from an adult in good health. CDR3 region: CASSQESGTGADEQFF. DNA of the CDR3: TGTGCCAGCAGCCAAGAATCCGGGACAGGGGCGGATGAGCAGTTCTTC.